Listed below are T cell receptor beta chains from one sample, sequenced in a study of T cell repertoires in cytomegalovirus infection. MiXCR, applied by TCRdb to the reads, yields one record per CDR3 protein. This sample has more than 85,000 distinct CDR3 sequences, with 15% to 20% found just once. Sequencing input: PBMCs. Receptors originate from a human donor in good health (CMV status not recorded). Some clones in this sample may be carry-over from other donors' samples. The CDR3 runs from the conserved cysteine through the conserved F or W. The D gene is left open where the match is weak. Size tells how often a clone was seen (once, few, many) or the class of an expanded clone, and some rows leave it out.

v_call,j_call,cdr3_length,clone_size,d_call,cdr3_nt,cdr3_aa
TRBV12-3/TRBV12-4,TRBJ2-7,13,few,-,TGTGCCAGCGCCCTTGGACAAACCTACGAGCAGTACTTC,CASALGQTYEQYF
TRBV2,TRBJ1-2,13,few,-,TGTGCCAGCTCCACAGCCCACAACTATGGCTACACCTTC,CASSTAHNYGYTF
TRBV7-2,TRBJ2-7,14,-,TRBD1,TGTGCCAGCAGCCGGGACAGGGGTCCCTACGAGCAGTACTTC,CASSRDRGPYEQYF
TRBV5-1,TRBJ2-1,13,few,-,TGCGCCAGCAGTTCCCCTCGTAACTTTATACAGTTCTTC,CASSSPRNFIQFF
TRBV14,TRBJ2-1,15,many,-,TGTGCCAGCAGCAAAACCTTCGGCTCCTACAATGAGCAGTTCTTC,CASSKTFGSYNEQFF
TRBV4-1,TRBJ1-1,17,-,-,TGCGCCAGCAGGCCAAGTCAATCGAGGCGGATGAACACTGAAGCTTTCTTT,CASRPSQSRRMNTEAFF
TRBV7-2,TRBJ2-2,16,many,-,TGTGCCAGCAGCTTCCGCGTAGGGGAGGATACCGGGGAGCTGTTTTTT,CASSFRVGEDTGELFF
TRBV20-1,TRBJ2-1,15,-,TRBD2,TGCAGTGCTACAGCTAGCGGGGGGGTAGGGAATGAGCAGTTCTTC,CSATASGGVGNEQFF
TRBV6-2/TRBV6-3,TRBJ2-1,16,few,-,TGTGCCAGCAGTTATGCCCCTGGGAGCTCCTACAATGAGCAGTTCTTC,CASSYAPGSSYNEQFF
TRBV7-2,TRBJ2-1,15,many,-,TGTGCCAGCAGCTTAGGGATTGAAGGGTACAAGGAACAGTTCTTC,CASSLGIEGYKEQFF
TRBV7-2,TRBJ2-5,14,many,-,TGTGCCAGCAGCTTAGCGAGCTGGGAAGAGACCCAGTACTTC,CASSLASWEETQYF
TRBV6-2/TRBV6-3,TRBJ2-7,14,-,-,TGTGCCGGCAGTGCGATGGGACAATCCTACGAGCAGTACTTC,CAGSAMGQSYEQYF
TRBV6-1,TRBJ2-4,15,many,TRBD1,TGTGCCAGCAGGCCCCCAGGGACAGGGAAAAACATTCAGTACTTC,CASRPPGTGKNIQYF
TRBV12-3/TRBV12-4,TRBJ1-5,17,many,-,TGTGCCAGCAGACTGACGGGGGGCGCCTATAGCAATCAGCCCCAGCATTTT,CASRLTGGAYSNQPQHF
TRBV12-3/TRBV12-4,TRBJ1-2,16,few,-,TGTGCCAGCAGTTTAGCCGAAGCCGCAAGGAGCTATGGCTACACCTTC,CASSLAEAARSYGYTF
TRBV7-2,TRBJ2-5,14,medium-sized,TRBD1,TGTGCCAGCAGTTCCGGGACAGCTCAAGAGACCCAGTACTTC,CASSSGTAQETQYF
TRBV7-2,TRBJ1-1,13,many,-,TGTGCCAGCAGGGTTGAGATGGACACTGAAGCTTTCTTT,CASRVEMDTEAFF
TRBV2,TRBJ1-5,17,many,-,TGTGCCAGCGCGCCCCTACACCTGCGGATGATTGATCAGCCCCAGCATTTT,CASAPLHLRMIDQPQHF
TRBV12-3/TRBV12-4,TRBJ1-1,15,-,-,TGTGCCAGCAGTTTGATGTCGGCAGGGAACACTGAAGCTTTCTTT,CASSLMSAGNTEAFF
TRBV24-1,TRBJ2-2,16,-,-,TGTGCCACCAGGGCGACCGGGGGCACTGGAGCCGGGGAGCTGTTTTTT,CATRATGGTGAGELFF
TRBV2,TRBJ2-5,11,many,-,TGTGCCAGCAGCGGCCAAGAGACCCAGTACTTC,CASSGQETQYF
TRBV7-9,TRBJ2-7,14,few,TRBD1,TGTGCCAGCAGCTTCAGTGACAGGGCCTACGAGCAGTACTTC,CASSFSDRAYEQYF
TRBV7-9,TRBJ2-5,16,-,TRBD1,TGTGCCAGCAGCCTTGCCTGGGACAGGGTTAAAGAGACCCAGTACTTC,CASSLAWDRVKETQYF
TRBV10-3,TRBJ2-5,13,-,-,TGTGCCATCTCAGACGGGACTGAAGAGACCCAGTACTTC,CAISDGTEETQYF
TRBV28,TRBJ1-2,15,-,TRBD1,TGTGCCAGCAGTCTAATTAAAGGGGGCGGCGATGGCTACACCTTC,CASSLIKGGGDGYTF
TRBV28,TRBJ1-5,15,few,-,TGTGCCAGCAGTTTAGGGGGGGCGATCAATCAGCCCCAGCATTTT,CASSLGGAINQPQHF
TRBV12-3/TRBV12-4,TRBJ2-2,14,-,-,TGTTCCAGCAGGAGGGCGCCGAACACCGGGGAGCTGTTTTTT,CSSRRAPNTGELFF
TRBV18,TRBJ2-1,14,many,-,TGTGCCAGCTCAGCCGGGGGTCTGGACCATAAGTTTCGATTC,CASSAGGLDHKFRF
TRBV7-2,TRBJ2-7,13,many,-,TGTGCCAGCAGCTTTGGGTCCTCCTACGAGCAGTACTTC,CASSFGSSYEQYF
TRBV12-3/TRBV12-4,TRBJ1-5,17,many,-,TGTGCCAGCAGCCCGAGTTTGGCGGGGCGAAGCAATCAGCCCCAGCATTTT,CASSPSLAGRSNQPQHF
TRBV7-2,TRBJ2-3,15,medium-sized,-,TGTGCCAGCACCCTTGGGTCCTGGGGCACAGATACGCAGTATTTT,CASTLGSWGTDTQYF
TRBV28,TRBJ1-5,16,-,TRBD1,TGTGCCAGCAGCCGCCTTCAGTGGCAGGGGGATCAGCCCCAGCATTTT,CASSRLQWQGDQPQHF
TRBV5-5,TRBJ2-5,16,once,-,TGTGCCAGCAGATCCGGCTCTAATCGGTACGGAGAGACCCAGCACTTC,CASRSGSNRYGETQHF
TRBV7-3,TRBJ2-7,12,many,-,TGTGCCAGCAGCGCAAATGGGGGTGAGCAGTACTTC,CASSANGGEQYF
TRBV7-2,TRBJ2-1,13,-,-,TGTGCCAGCAGCTTATCGCCGAACACTGAGCCTTTCTTC,CASSLSPNTEPFF